The text below deals with one TCR beta chain. What it recognizes is unknown. Library preparation for TCR beta used quantitative 5'-RACE with molecular barcodes. In TCRdb, the 5' RACE reads were re-called with MiXCR into one record per CDR3 protein. Among roughly 220,000 distinct CDR3 sequences listed, about 18% were seen once. The data derive from a study of CD8 T cells in ankylosing spondylitis. General study points: Reports of some motif variants in reactive arthritis synovial fluid and blood predate this one. What appeared characteristic of ankylosing spondylitis blood was a TCR beta motif of under 10 highly homologous variants. Reports say disease-linked clones showed up significantly more in matched ankylosing spondylitis synovial fluid.

The CDR3 has 14 amino acids. V lost 6 bases, J lost 3 bases, and 6 bases stayed unmatched. Germline CDR1 and CDR2: MNHNS and SASEGT. Source material: blood, either unsorted or a sorted T cell fraction (not recorded which). This sequence was found in a male donor with ankylosing spondylitis. The chain links TRBV6-1 to TRBJ2-7; 9 bases align to TRBD1. The CDR3 spells CASRPTDRGYEQYF. Here the CDR3 DNA reads TGTGCCAGCAGGCCCACGGACAGGGGCTACGAGCAGTACTTC.